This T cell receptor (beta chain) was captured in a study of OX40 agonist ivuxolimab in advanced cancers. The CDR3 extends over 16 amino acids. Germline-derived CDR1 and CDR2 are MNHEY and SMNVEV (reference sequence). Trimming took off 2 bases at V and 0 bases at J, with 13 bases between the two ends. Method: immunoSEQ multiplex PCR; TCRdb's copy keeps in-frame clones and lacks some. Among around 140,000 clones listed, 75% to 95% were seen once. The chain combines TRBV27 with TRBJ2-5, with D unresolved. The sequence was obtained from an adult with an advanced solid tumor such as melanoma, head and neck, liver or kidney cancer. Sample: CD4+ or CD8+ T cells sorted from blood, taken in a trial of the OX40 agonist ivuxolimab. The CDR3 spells CASSLGVGPYQETQYF. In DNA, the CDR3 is TGTGCCAGCAGTTTAGGAGTCGGACCCTACCAAGAGACCCAGTACTTC.